A selection of T cell receptor beta chains follows, all from one sample in a study of blood T cell repertoires in COVID-19. Some clones are missing from TCRdb's copy, which holds only in-frame ones; the method was immunoSEQ multiplex PCR. The data contain around 300,000 clones, roughly 85% of them singletons. The material sequenced was peripheral blood. The receptors come from a human donor in a cohort sampled during active COVID-19. CDR3s include the opening cysteine and the closing phenylalanine or tryptophan. The D gene is left open where the match is weak. The size entry is marked missing in some rows and otherwise reads once, few, many or a size class.

j_call	d_call	v_call	clone_size	cdr3_aa	cdr3_nt
TRBJ1-2	-	TRBV12-3/TRBV12-4	-	CASSFTFGYTF	TGTGCCAGCAGTTTTACATTTGGCTACACCTTC
TRBJ1-6	-	TRBV19	-	CASISRPGDNSPLHF	TGTGCCAGTATCAGTAGACCGGGAGACAATTCACCCCTCCACTTT
TRBJ2-7	-	TRBV19	-	CASSIPGGVNEQYF	TGTGCCAGTAGTATTCCCGGCGGGGTCAACGAGCAGTACTTC
TRBJ1-4	TRBD1	TRBV3-1/TRBV3-2	-	CASSLGGTGGEKLFF	TGTGCCAGCAGTCTGGGGGGGACAGGGGGAGAAAAACTGTTTTTT
TRBJ2-6	TRBD2	TRBV19	-	CASRRTSGLPSGANVLTF	TGTGCCAGTAGAAGAACTAGCGGGTTACCCTCTGGGGCCAACGTCCTGACTTTC
TRBJ2-7	TRBD1	TRBV29-1	-	CSAGTGSYEQYF	TGCAGCGCTGGGACAGGGTCCTACGAGCAGTACTTC
TRBJ1-5	-	TRBV6-2/TRBV6-3	-	CASSYWGANQPQHF	TGTGCCAGCAGTTACTGGGGCGCCAATCAGCCCCAGCATTTT
TRBJ2-1	-	TRBV2	-	CASRLGAGDEQFF	TGTGCCAGCAGGTTGGGGGCGGGAGATGAGCAGTTCTTC
TRBJ2-2	TRBD2	TRBV18	-	CASSPSGAAGELFF	TGTGCCAGCTCACCCAGCGGGGCGGCCGGGGAGCTGTTTTTT
TRBJ1-1	-	TRBV21-1	-	CASSKESTAREEAFF	TGTGCCAGCAGCAAAGAATCAACAGCCAGAGAAGAAGCTTTCTTT
TRBJ2-2	TRBD2	TRBV5-5	-	CASSPGLAGGPDTGELFF	TGTGCCAGCAGCCCCGGACTAGCGGGAGGTCCGGACACCGGGGAGCTGTTTTTT
TRBJ2-3	TRBD2	TRBV28	-	CASNLGGSGDTQYF	TGTGCCAGCAATCTGGGAGGGTCAGGGGATACGCAGTATTTT
TRBJ2-1	TRBD2	TRBV10-2	few	CASRPGTSGRLTYNEQFF	TGCGCCAGCAGACCCGGGACTAGCGGGAGATTGACCTACAATGAGCAGTTCTTC
TRBJ2-3	-	TRBV19	-	CASTAQGADTQYF	TGTGCCAGTACGGCCCAAGGGGCAGATACGCAGTATTTT
TRBJ2-1	TRBD2	TRBV19	-	CASSQTSGTYNEQFF	TGTGCCAGTAGCCAAACTAGCGGGACCTACAATGAGCAGTTCTTC
TRBJ2-1	TRBD1	TRBV19	-	CASSRSLDRGGIEQFF	TGTGCCAGTAGTAGGTCGTTGGACAGGGGGGGTATTGAGCAGTTCTTC
TRBJ2-3	TRBD1	TRBV19	-	CASIDRGGMSDTQYF	TGTGCCAGTATTGACAGGGGGGGAATGTCGGATACGCAGTATTTT
TRBJ2-7	-	TRBV27	-	CASSLYGGPYEQYF	TGTGCCAGCAGTTTATACGGGGGGCCCTACGAGCAGTACTTC
TRBJ2-2	-	TRBV19	-	CASSIHQYGTGELFF	TGTGCCAGTAGTATCCACCAGTATGGCACCGGGGAGCTGTTTTTT
TRBJ1-1	-	TRBV27	-	CASSVQGYTEAFF	TGTGCCAGCAGCGTACAGGGTTACACTGAAGCTTTCTTT
TRBJ2-7	TRBD1	TRBV28	-	CASSLPRTGFSYEQYF	TGTGCCAGCAGTTTACCTAGGACAGGGTTCTCCTACGAGCAGTACTTC
TRBJ1-5	-	TRBV25-1	few	CASSESILESQPQHF	TGTGCCAGCAGTGAATCCATTCTAGAGAGCCAGCCCCAGCATTTT
TRBJ2-7	TRBD2	TRBV5-1	-	CASSWTSGYEQYF	TGCGCCAGCAGCTGGACTAGCGGGTACGAGCAGTACTTC
TRBJ1-4	-	TRBV10-3	-	CAIRTGENEKLFF	TGTGCCATCAGAACCGGGGAGAATGAAAAACTGTTTTTT
TRBJ2-5	-	TRBV5-1	-	CASSLGQALETQYF	TGCGCCAGCAGCTTGGGGCAGGCCTTAGAGACCCAGTACTTC
TRBJ2-1	-	TRBV5-6	-	CASSLAGGEQFF	TGTGCCAGCAGCTTGGCAGGTGGTGAGCAGTTCTTC
TRBJ2-7	TRBD1	TRBV28	few	CASSYRGGQQYF	TGTGCCAGCAGTTACAGGGGTGGGCAGCAGTACTTC
TRBJ1-2	-	TRBV20-1	few	CSGRDVYGYTF	TGCAGTGGGAGGGATGTCTATGGCTACACCTTC
TRBJ1-6	TRBD1	TRBV3-1/TRBV3-2	-	CASMGQLNSPLHF	TGTGCCAGCATGGGACAGCTTAATTCACCCCTCCACTTT
TRBJ2-7	TRBD2	TRBV5-1	-	CASSREGQTYEQYF	TGCGCCAGCAGCCGGGAGGGCCAGACCTACGAGCAGTACTTC
TRBJ1-2	TRBD1	TRBV18	once	CASSPSGGYGYTF	TGTGCCAGCTCACCATCAGGGGGCTATGGCTACACCTTC
TRBJ2-5	TRBD2	TRBV7-9	-	CASSFSTSGIYETQYF	TGTGCCAGCAGCTTCTCGACTAGCGGGATCTATGAGACCCAGTACTTC
TRBJ1-5	-	TRBV24-1	-	CATRDNNQPQHF	TGTGCCACCAGGGACAACAATCAGCCCCAGCATTTT
TRBJ2-7	-	TRBV21-1	-	CASSAPGQAAGEQYF	TGTGCCAGCAGCGCTCCGGGACAGGCAGCTGGGGAGCAGTACTTC
TRBJ2-1	TRBD2	TRBV5-1	-	CASEPTSGRTGNEQFF	TGCGCCAGCGAACCGACTAGCGGGAGAACGGGCAATGAGCAGTTCTTC
TRBJ2-7	TRBD2	TRBV9	-	CASSVEAGAYEQYF	TGTGCCAGCAGCGTAGAAGCGGGGGCCTACGAGCAGTACTTC
TRBJ2-2	TRBD1	TRBV5-4	-	CASSSGQRDTGELFF	TGTGCCAGCAGCTCGGGACAGAGGGACACCGGGGAGCTGTTTTTT
TRBJ2-2	TRBD2	TRBV19	-	CASILSGAGTGELFF	TGTGCCAGTATTCTAAGCGGGGCGGGCACCGGGGAGCTGTTTTTT
TRBJ2-2	TRBD1	TRBV19	few	CASSRTGSSTGELFF	TGTGCCAGTAGCCGGACAGGGTCTAGCACCGGGGAGCTGTTTTTT
TRBJ1-6	TRBD1	TRBV27	-	CASSPRDSRSPLHF	TGTGCCAGCAGCCCCCGGGACAGCCGTTCACCCCTCCACTTT
TRBJ2-1	-	TRBV6-5	-	CASSSPREQFF	TGTGCCAGCAGTTCCCCTCGTGAGCAGTTCTTC
TRBJ1-2	-	TRBV11-2	-	CASSFGVDYGYTF	TGTGCCAGCAGCTTCGGGGTGGACTATGGCTACACCTTC
TRBJ1-5	TRBD1	TRBV9	-	CASSVDGTGNQPQHF	TGTGCCAGCAGCGTAGATGGGACAGGTAATCAGCCCCAGCATTTT
TRBJ1-2	-	TRBV6-1	few	CASSEVGIYGYTF	TGTGCCAGCAGTGAAGTGGGCATCTATGGCTACACCTTC
TRBJ2-7	TRBD2	TRBV5-1	-	CASSFVAGGPGEQYF	TGCGCCAGCAGCTTCGTAGCGGGAGGGCCAGGGGAGCAGTACTTC
TRBJ2-7	-	TRBV6-5	-	CASSYGQKSYEQYF	TGTGCCAGCAGTTATGGACAGAAATCCTACGAGCAGTACTTC
TRBJ1-1	-	TRBV19	few	CASSTRQAHTEAFF	TGTGCCAGTAGTACCAGACAGGCCCACACTGAAGCTTTCTTT
TRBJ2-1	TRBD2	TRBV6-1	-	CASSEVRTSGFYNEQFF	TGTGCCAGCAGTGAAGTTCGGACTAGCGGATTTTACAATGAGCAGTTCTTC
TRBJ2-7	TRBD1	TRBV28	-	CASSAGTGGFREQYF	TGTGCCAGCAGTGCCGGGACAGGGGGCTTCAGGGAGCAGTACTTC
TRBJ2-5	-	TRBV5-1	-	CASRSASRETQYF	TGCGCCAGCAGGAGCGCGAGTAGAGAGACCCAGTACTTC
TRBJ2-1	TRBD2	TRBV5-4	-	CASTGTRGGNEQFF	TGTGCCAGCACCGGGACTAGGGGGGGCAATGAGCAGTTCTTC
TRBJ2-7	TRBD2	TRBV7-9	-	CASSPGLASYEQYF	TGTGCCAGCAGCCCGGGACTAGCTTCCTACGAGCAGTACTTC